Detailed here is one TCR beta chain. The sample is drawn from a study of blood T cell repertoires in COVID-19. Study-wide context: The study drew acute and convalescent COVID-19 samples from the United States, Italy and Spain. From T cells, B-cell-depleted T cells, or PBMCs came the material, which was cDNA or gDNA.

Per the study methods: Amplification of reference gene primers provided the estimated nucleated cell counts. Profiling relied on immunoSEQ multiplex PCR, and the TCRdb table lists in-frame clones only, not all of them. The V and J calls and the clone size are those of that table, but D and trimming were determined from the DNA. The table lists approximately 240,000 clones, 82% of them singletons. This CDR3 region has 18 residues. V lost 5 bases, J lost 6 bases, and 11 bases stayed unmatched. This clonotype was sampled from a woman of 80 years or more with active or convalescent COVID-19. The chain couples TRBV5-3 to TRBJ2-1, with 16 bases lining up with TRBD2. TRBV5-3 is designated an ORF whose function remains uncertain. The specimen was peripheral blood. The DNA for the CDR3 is TGTGCCAGAAGTCCTGGGACTAGCGGGAGGGCCTTACGCAATGAGCAGTTCTTC. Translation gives CARSPGTSGRALRNEQFF.